What follows is one T cell receptor beta chain and its context. Its cognate antigen is unknown. This CDR3 has 16 residues. The germline V gene encodes CDR1 MNHEY and CDR2 SMNVEV (reference sequence). Trimming cost V 5 bases and J 6 bases; bases outside gene matches: 13. The sample is drawn from a study of shared clonotypes between healthy human individuals. Authors' analysis steps: Filtering differed because ImmunoSEQ produced junction-only sequences that carried no quality scores. Repertoires were generated with immunoSEQ multiplex PCR, while TCRdb's copy carries only in-frame clones and drops some. D and trimming come from the DNA, and the V and J calls and clone size come from that table. The sample includes about 520,000 clones, roughly 95% seen only once; the top ten take 0.055% to 0.075%. Study observations and caveats: On the whole, naive subsets had larger estimated richness than memory subsets had. Shared clonotypes across all four donors exceeded non-shared ones in generation probability.

The sequence came from a woman in her 30s in good health. The rearrangement links TRBV27 to TRBJ1-2, with 9 positions matching TRBD1. The sequenced sample was naive CD4+ T cells sorted from blood. Subset described: CD45RA+ positively selected. CDR3 coding DNA: TGTGCCAGCAGTGCCCCGGGGGGACAGGGCCGGCATGGCTACACCTTC. It encodes CASSAPGGQGRHGYTF.